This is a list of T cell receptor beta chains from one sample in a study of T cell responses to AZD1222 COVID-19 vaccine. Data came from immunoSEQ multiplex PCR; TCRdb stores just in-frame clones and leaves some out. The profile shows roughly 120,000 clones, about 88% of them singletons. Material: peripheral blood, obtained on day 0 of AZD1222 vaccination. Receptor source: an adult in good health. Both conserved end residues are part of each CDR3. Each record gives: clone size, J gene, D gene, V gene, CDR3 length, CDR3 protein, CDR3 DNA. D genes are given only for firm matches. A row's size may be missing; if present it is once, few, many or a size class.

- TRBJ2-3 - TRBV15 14 CATSTGRTRDTQYF TGTGCCACCAGCACGGGGAGAACGCGAGATACGCAGTATTTT
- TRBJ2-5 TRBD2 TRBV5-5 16 CASSSRGAALQETQYF TGTGCCAGCAGCTCGCGGGGGGCGGCACTTCAAGAGACCCAGTACTTC
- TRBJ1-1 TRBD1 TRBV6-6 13 CASTDTGGTEAFF TGTGCCAGCACCGACACAGGGGGCACTGAAGCTTTCTTT
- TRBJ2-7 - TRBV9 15 CASSVGAYHSYEQYF TGTGCCAGCAGCGTCGGGGCGTACCACTCCTACGAGCAGTACTTC
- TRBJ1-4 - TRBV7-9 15 CASSFVDSTNEKLFF TGTGCCAGCAGCTTCGTGGACAGCACTAATGAAAAACTGTTTTTT
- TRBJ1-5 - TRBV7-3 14 CASSPTGGNQPQHF TGTGCCAGCAGCCCAACGGGGGGCAATCAGCCCCAGCATTTT
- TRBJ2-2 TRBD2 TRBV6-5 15 CASSFSGEGTGELFF TGTGCCAGCAGTTTCAGCGGGGAGGGCACCGGGGAGCTGTTTTTT
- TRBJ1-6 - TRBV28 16 CASSRRGLGFSSPLHF TGTGCCAGCAGCCGCAGGGGCTTAGGTTTTAGCTCACCCCTCCACTTT
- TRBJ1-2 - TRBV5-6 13 CASSLNSIYGYTF TGTGCCAGCAGCTTGAATTCCATCTATGGCTACACCTTC
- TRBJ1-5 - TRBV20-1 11 CSDPASQPQHF TGCAGTGACCCGGCGAGTCAGCCCCAGCATTTT
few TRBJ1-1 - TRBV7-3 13 CASSATGIGEAFF TGTGCCAGCAGCGCTACAGGGATCGGGGAAGCTTTCTTT
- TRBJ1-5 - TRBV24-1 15 CATSDRRGPNQPQHF TGTGCCACCAGTGATCGCAGGGGACCCAATCAGCCCCAGCATTTT
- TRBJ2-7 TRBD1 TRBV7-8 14 CASSHETGTYEQYF TGTGCCAGCAGCCACGAGACAGGGACCTACGAGCAGTACTTC
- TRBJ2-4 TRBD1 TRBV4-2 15 CASSQAEGAVDIQYF TGTGCCAGCAGCCAAGCAGAGGGGGCGGTCGACATTCAGTACTTC